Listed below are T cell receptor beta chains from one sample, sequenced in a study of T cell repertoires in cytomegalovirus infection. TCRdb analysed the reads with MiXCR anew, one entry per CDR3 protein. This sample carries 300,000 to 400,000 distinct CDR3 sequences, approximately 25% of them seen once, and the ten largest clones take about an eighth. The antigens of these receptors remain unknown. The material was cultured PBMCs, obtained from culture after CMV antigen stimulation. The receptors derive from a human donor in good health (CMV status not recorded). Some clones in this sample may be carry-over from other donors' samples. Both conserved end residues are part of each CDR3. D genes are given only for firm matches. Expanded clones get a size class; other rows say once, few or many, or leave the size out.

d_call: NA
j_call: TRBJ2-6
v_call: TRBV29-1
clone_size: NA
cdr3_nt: TGCAGCGTTGAAGGGGGAGGGGGCACTGGGGCCAACGTCCTGACTTTC
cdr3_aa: CSVEGGGGTGANVLTF

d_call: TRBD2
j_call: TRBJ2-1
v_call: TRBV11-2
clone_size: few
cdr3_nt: TGTGCCAGCACCAGGCAAACACTAGCGGGATTCTACAATGAGCAGTTCTTC
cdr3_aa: CASTRQTLAGFYNEQFF

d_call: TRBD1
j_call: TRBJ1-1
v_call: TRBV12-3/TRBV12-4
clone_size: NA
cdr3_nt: TGTGCCAGCAGGAGGGGGCGGGGTTTTAACACTGAAGCTTTCTTT
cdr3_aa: CASRRGRGFNTEAFF

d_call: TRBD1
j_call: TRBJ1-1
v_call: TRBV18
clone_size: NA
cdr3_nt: TGTGCCAGCTCACCCACGGGACAGTGGAACACTGAAGCTTTCTTT
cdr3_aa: CASSPTGQWNTEAFF

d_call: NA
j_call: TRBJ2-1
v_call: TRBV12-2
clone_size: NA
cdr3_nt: TGTGCCAGCAGCCAAGCCCTAGCGGGAGGGCCAGGGAGTTACAATGAGCAGTTCTTC
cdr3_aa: CASSQALAGGPGSYNEQFF

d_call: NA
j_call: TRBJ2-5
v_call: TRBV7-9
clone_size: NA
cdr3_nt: TGTGCCAGCAGCTTAGTCCAGGGCCACCAAGAGACCCAGTACTTC
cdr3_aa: CASSLVQGHQETQYF

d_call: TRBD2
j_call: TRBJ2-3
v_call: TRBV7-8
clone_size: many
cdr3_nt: TGTGCCAGCAGACCATCTAGCGGGAGGGCAGATACGCAGTATTTT
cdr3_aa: CASRPSSGRADTQYF

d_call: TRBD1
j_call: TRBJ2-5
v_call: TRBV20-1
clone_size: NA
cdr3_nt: TGCAGTGCTAGAGATCATCGGGACAGGGGACAAGAGACCCAGTACTTC
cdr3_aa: CSARDHRDRGQETQYF

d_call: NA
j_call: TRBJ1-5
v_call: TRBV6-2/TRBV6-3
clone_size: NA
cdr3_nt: TGTGCCAGCAGCCAAGCACAGGGCAATCAGCCCCAGCATTTT
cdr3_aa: CASSQAQGNQPQHF

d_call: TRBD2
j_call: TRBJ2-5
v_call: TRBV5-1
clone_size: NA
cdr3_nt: TGCGCCAGCAGTCGCCTACTAGCGGGAGCTAAGGAGACCCAGTACTTC
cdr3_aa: CASSRLLAGAKETQYF

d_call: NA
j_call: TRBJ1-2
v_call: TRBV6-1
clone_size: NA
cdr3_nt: TGTGCCAGCAGCTCGCAGTTGCCCTATGGCTACACCTTC
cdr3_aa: CASSSQLPYGYTF

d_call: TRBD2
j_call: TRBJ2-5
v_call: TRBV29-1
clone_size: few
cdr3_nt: TGCAGCGTTGAGAGTAGCGGGAGCAGCGAGACCCAGTACTTC
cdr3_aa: CSVESSGSSETQYF

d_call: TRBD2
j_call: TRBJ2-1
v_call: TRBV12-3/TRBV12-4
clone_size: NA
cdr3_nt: TGTGCCAGCAGTTGGAGGGCTAGCGGGAACAATGAGCAGTTCTTC
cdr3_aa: CASSWRASGNNEQFF